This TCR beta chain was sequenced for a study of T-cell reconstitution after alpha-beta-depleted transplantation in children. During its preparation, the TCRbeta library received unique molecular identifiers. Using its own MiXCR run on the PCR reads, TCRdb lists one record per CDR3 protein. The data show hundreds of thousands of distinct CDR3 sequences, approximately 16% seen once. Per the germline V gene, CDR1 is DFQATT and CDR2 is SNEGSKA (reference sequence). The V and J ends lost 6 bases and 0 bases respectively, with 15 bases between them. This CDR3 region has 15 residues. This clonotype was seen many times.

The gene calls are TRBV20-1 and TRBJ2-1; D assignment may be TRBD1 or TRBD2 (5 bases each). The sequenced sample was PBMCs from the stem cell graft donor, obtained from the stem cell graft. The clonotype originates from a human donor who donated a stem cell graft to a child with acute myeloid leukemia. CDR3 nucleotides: TGCAGTGCCCATGGACCAGGGAGCTCCTACAATGAGCAGTTCTTC. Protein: CSAHGPGSSYNEQFF.